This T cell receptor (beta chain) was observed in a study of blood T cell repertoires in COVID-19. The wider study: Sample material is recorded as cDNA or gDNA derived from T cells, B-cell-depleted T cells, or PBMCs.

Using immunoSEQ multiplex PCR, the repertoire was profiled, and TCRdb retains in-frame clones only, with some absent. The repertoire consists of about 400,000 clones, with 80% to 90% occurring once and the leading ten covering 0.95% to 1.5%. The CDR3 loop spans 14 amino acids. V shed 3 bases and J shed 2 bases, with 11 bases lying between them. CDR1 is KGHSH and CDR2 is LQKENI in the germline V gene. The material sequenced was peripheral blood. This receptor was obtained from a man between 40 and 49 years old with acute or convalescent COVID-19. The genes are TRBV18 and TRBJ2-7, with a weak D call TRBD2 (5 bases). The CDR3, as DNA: TGTGCCAGCTCACCCGGGATCGCCGCCTACGAGCAGTACTTC. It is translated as CASSPGIAAYEQYF. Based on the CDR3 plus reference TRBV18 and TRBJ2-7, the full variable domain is NAGVMQNPRHLVRRRGQEARLRCSPMKGHSHVYWYRQLPEEGLKFMVYLQKENIIDESGMPKERFSAEFPKEGPSILRIQQVVRGDSAAYFCASSPGIAAYEQYFGPGTRLTVT.